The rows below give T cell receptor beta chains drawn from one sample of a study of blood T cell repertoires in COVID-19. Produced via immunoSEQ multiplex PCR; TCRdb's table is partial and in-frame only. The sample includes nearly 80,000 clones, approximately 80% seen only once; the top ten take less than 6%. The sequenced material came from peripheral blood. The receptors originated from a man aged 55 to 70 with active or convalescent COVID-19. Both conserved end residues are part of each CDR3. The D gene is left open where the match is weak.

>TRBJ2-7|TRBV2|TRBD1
CATGPSYEQYF
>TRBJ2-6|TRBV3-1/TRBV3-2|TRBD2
CASSPDGGYSGANVLTF
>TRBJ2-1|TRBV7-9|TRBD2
CASSSAGLGYNEQFF
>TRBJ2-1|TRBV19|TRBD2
CASSPTSGWNNEQFF
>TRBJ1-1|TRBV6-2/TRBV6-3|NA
CASSYPRSAEGYTEAFF
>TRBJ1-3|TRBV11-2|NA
CASSLPGFPGTISGNTIYF
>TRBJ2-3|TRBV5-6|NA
CASSLTTRGGSDTQYF
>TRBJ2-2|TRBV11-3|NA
CASSLMGPGELFF
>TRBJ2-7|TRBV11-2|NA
CASSLALGTVSYEQYF
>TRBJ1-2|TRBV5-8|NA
CASSLAPGGYTF
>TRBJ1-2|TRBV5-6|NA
CASSAGTKYGYTF
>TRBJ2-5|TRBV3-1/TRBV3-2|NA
CASSQSETQETQYF
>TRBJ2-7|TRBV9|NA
CASSPGLPEQYF
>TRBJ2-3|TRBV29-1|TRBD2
CSGGLAGVTDTQYF
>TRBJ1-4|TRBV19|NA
CASSPSARVEELNEKLFF
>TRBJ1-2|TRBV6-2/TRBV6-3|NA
CASSSPTELYGYTF
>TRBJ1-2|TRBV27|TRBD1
CASSLLGTGGRNYGYTF
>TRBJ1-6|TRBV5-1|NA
CASSLGASNSPLHF
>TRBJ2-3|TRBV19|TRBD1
CASSLRTGSTDTQYF
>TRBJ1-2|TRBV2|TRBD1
CASSDRGDGNYGYTF
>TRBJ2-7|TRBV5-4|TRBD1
CASSTGGQGAYEQYF
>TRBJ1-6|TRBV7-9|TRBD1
CASRGWDRVVRSPLHF
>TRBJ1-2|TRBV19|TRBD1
CASPDRGRGGYTF
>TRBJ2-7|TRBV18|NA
CASSPRDFNEQYF
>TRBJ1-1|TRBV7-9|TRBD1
CASSGDSKAEAFF
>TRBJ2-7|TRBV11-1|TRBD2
CASSLNGGAPEQYF
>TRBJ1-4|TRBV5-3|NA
CARTRKSFNEKLFF
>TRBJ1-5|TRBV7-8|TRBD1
CASSGSDRVDNQPQHF
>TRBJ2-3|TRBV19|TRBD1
CASSMGGQGSHTQYF
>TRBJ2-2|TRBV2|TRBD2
CASSREGRDTGELFF
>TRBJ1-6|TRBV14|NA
CASSTGGNSPLHF
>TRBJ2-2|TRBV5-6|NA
CASSFGSGLTGELFF
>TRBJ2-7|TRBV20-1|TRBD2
CSASTAGGHNEQYF
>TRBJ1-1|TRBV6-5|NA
CASQNTEAFF
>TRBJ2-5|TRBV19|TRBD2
CASSPPSGGEETQYF